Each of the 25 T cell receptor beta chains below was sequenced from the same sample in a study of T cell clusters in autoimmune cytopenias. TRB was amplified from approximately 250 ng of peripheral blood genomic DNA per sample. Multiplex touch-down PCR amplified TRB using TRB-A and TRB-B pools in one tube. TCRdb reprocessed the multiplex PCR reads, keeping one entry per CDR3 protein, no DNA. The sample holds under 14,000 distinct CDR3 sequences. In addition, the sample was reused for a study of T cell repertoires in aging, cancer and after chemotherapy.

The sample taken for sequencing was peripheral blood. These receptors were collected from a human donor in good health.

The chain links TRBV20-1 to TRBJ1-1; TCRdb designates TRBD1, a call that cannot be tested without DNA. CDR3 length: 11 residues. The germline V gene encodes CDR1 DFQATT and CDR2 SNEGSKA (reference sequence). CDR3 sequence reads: CSASLQGNHFF.

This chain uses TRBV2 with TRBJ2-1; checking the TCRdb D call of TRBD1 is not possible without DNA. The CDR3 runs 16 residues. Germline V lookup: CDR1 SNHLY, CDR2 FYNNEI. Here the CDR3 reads CASSLMVGQGFNEQFF. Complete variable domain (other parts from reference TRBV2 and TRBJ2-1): EPEVTQTPSHQVTQMGQEVILRCVPISNHLYFYWYRQILGQKVEFLVSFYNNEISEKSEIFDDQFSVERPDGSNFTLKIRSTKLEDSAMYFCASSLMVGQGFNEQFFGPGTRLTVL.

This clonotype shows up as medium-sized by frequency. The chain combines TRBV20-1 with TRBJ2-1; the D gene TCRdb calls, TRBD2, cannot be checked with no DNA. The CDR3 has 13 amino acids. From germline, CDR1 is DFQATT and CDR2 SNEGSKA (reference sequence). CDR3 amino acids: CSARGDYHNEQFF.

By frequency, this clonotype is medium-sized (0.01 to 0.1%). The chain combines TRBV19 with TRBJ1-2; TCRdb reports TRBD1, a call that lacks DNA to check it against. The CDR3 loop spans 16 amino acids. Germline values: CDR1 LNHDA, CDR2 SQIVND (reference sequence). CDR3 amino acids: CASTPMDGGGTYGYTF.

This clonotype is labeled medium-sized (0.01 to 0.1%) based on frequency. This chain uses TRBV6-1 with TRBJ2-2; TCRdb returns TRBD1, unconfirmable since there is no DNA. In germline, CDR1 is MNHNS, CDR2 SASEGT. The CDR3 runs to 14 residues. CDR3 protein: CASTQGGNTGELFF.

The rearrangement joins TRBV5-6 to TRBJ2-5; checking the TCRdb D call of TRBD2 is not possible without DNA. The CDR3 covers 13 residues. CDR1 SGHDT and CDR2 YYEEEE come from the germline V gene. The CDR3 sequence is CASSLRGEETQYF.

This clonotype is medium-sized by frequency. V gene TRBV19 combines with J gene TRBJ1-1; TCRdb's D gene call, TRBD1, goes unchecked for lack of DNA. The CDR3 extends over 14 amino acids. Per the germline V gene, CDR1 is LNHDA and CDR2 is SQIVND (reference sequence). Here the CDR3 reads CASSIEGRGTEAFF.

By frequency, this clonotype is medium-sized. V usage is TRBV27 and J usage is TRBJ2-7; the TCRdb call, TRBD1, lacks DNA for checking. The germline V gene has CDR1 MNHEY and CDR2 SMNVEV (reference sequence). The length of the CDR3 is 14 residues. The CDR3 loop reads CASSLGAGAYEQYF.

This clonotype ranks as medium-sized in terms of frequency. Here the CDR3 reads CASSARGGTGELFF. The genes are TRBV19 and TRBJ2-2; absent DNA, TCRdb's TRBD1 call cannot be checked. Germline V lookup: CDR1 LNHDA, CDR2 SQIVND (reference sequence). The CDR3 covers 14 residues.

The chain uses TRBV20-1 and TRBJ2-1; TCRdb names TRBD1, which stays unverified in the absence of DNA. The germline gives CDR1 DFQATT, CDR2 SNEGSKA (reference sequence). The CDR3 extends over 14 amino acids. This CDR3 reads CSASGGGDYNEQFF.

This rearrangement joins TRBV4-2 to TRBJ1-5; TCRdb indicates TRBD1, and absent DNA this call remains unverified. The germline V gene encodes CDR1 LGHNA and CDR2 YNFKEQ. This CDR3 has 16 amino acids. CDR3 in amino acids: CASSQDLRGGGQPQHF.

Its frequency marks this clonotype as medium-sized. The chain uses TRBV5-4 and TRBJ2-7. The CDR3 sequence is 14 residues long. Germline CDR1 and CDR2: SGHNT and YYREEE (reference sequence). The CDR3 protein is CASSDGRNLYEQYF.

The CDR3 loop is CASSVGRIYNEQFF. This rearrangement joins TRBV9 to TRBJ2-1; no DNA is available, so the TRBD2 call from TCRdb remains unchecked. Germline loops: CDR1 SGDLS, CDR2 YYNGEE. CDR3 size: 14 residues.

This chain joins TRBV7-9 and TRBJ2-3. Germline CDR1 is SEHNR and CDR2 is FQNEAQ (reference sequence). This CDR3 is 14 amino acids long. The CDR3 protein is CASASAGEQDTQYF.

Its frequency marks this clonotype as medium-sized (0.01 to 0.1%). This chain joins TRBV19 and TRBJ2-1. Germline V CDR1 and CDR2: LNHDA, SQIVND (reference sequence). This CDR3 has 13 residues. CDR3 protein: CASSIGPYNEQFF.

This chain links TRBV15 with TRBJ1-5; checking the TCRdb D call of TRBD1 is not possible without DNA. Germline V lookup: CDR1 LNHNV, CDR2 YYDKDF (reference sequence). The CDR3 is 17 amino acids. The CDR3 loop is CATSSRDREVGNQPQHF.

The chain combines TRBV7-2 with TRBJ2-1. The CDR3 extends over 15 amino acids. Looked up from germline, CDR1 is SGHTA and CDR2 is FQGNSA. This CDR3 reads CASSSLGDHYNEQFF.

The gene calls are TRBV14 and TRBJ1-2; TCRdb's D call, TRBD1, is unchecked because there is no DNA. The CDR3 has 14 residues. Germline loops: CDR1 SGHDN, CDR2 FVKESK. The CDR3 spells CASSQYRGEDGYTF.

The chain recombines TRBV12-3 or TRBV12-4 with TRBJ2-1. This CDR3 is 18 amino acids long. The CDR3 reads CASSIYLCSVEGYNEQFF.

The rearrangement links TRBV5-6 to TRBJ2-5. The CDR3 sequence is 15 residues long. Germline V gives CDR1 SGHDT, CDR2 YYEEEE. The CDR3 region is CASSLGPRLLVTQYF.

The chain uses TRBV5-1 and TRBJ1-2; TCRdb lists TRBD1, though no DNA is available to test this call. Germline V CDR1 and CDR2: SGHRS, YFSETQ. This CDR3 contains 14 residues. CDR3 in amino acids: CASSLPGEGYGYTF.

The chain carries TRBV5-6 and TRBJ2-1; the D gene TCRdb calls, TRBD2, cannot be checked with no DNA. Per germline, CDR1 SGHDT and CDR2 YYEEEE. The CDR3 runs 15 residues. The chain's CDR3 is CASSPQAGGYNERFF.

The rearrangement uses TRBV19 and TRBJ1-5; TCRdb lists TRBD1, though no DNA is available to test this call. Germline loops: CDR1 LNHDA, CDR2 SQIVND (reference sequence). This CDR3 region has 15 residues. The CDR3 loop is CASSPLTGQGGPQHF. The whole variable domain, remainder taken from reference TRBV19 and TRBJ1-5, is DGGITQSPKYLFRKEGQNVTLSCEQNLNHDAMYWYRQDPGQGLRLIYYSQIVNDFQKGDIAEGYSVSREKKESFPLTVTSAQKNPTAFYLCASSPLTGQGGPQHFGDGTRLSIL.

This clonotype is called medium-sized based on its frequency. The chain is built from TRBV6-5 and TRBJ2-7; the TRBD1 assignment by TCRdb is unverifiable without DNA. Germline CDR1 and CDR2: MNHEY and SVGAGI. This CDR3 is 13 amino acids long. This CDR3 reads CASSSSPLYEQYF.

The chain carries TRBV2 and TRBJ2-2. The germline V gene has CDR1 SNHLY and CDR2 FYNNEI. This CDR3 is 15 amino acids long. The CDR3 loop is CASSEVLANTGELFF.